This TCR beta chain was sequenced during a study of blood T cells in healthy people across ages. Overall study results and limits: Unsorted PBMC material precluded a definitive naive versus antigen-experienced comparison. CMV infection status of these donors was not known.

V trimming: 2 bases; J trimming: 11 bases; junction bases outside the gene matches: 4. CDR3 length: 14 residues. CDR1 MNHEY and CDR2 SVGAGI come from the germline V gene. Note on this clonotype: What it binds is unknown.

A second PCR of 7 to 11 cycles used a sample-barcoded 5' primer and a J-beta primer mix. One entry per CDR3 protein results from TCRdb running MiXCR on the 5' RACE reads. The sample has 600,000 or so distinct CDR3 sequences, about 30% seen once. At least 6.5 million PBMCs were isolated per sample. The chain recombines TRBV6-5 with TRBJ1-6; 9 bases line up with TRBD1. The sample comprised blood. This receptor was taken from a woman older than 75 in good health. The CDR3 spells CASSYPTGGPPLHF. The CDR3 DNA reads TGTGCCAGCAGTTACCCGACAGGGGGTCCACCCCTCCACTTT.